Below are 15 T cell receptor beta chains sequenced from a single sample in a study of blood T cell repertoires in COVID-19. TCRdb's copy holds only in-frame clones and misses some; the assay was immunoSEQ multiplex PCR. The table has nearly 50,000 clones, around 85% seen once. The sample taken for sequencing was peripheral blood. The receptors originated from a woman aged 60-75 years with acute or convalescent COVID-19.

V and J are TRBV12-3 or TRBV12-4 and TRBJ1-2; D is undetermined. The CDR3 covers 13 residues. V dropped 3 bases and J dropped 5 bases, with 10 bases sitting between them. The CDR3 DNA follows: TGTGCCAGCAGTTTCACCCCGGGATATGGCTACACCTTC. Translation gives CASSFTPGYGYTF.

This chain connects TRBV29-1 to TRBJ2-2; a possible D gene is TRBD2 (5 bases). Trimming removed 4 bases from V and 5 bases from J, with 11 bases in between. From germline, CDR1 is SQVTM and CDR2 ANQGSEA. This CDR3 contains 13 residues. As DNA, the CDR3 is TGCAGCGTTGCAGCGGCCCCGACCGGGGAGCTGTTTTTT. Encoded protein: CSVAAAPTGELFF.

This clone was seen only once. V usage is TRBV10-3 and J usage is TRBJ2-6; D not resolved. Trimming cost V 6 bases and J 0 bases, with 6 bases left between them. The CDR3 totals 14 residues. Looked up from germline, CDR1 is ENHRY and CDR2 is SYGVKD. The CDR3 sequence: CAIRPSSGANVLTF. The CDR3 DNA reads TGTGCCATCAGGCCCAGCTCTGGGGCCAACGTCCTGACTTTC.

The chain recombines TRBV27 with TRBJ2-7; D might be TRBD2 (5 bases). V lost 4 bases and J lost 0, with 7 bases in between. Germline values: CDR1 MNHEY, CDR2 SMNVEV (reference sequence). The CDR3 spans 13 residues. CDR3: CASSSGYSYEQYF. For the CDR3, the DNA is TGTGCCAGCAGTTCGGGGTACTCCTACGAGCAGTACTTC.

The V gene is TRBV19, the J gene TRBJ1-1; D gene uncertain. The CDR3 is 15 residues long. Per the germline V gene, CDR1 is LNHDA and CDR2 is SQIVND (reference sequence). The V and J ends lost 3 bases and 5 bases respectively, with 16 bases between them. The CDR3 coding sequence is TGTGCCAGTAGTATTACCCCGGGAGGTGATACTGAAGCTTTCTTT. Amino acid sequence: CASSITPGGDTEAFF.

The chain links TRBV19 to TRBJ2-2; maybe TRBD1 (5 bases). From germline, CDR1 is LNHDA and CDR2 SQIVND (reference sequence). The length of the CDR3 is 13 residues. The V and J ends lost 5 bases and 6 bases respectively, with 10 bases between them. DNA of the CDR3: TGTGCCAGTAGTCCGTTAGGGGCCGGGGAGCTGTTTTTT. It is translated as CASSPLGAGELFF.

Only a few counts were recorded for this clone. This chain links TRBV19 with TRBJ1-1; the D is unclear. From germline, CDR1 is LNHDA and CDR2 SQIVND (reference sequence). With 5 bases removed from V and 0 bases from J, the gap between germline ends came to 7 bases. The CDR3 extends over 13 amino acids. The CDR3 DNA sequence: TGTGCCAGTAGTTTGCAGATGAACACTGAAGCTTTCTTT. As protein: CASSLQMNTEAFF.

This clone was recorded a few times. The chain couples TRBV2 to TRBJ1-6, with D possibly matching TRBD1 (6 bases). Trimming shortened V by 7 bases and J by 7 bases, and 17 bases separated the two germline ends. From germline, CDR1 is SNHLY and CDR2 FYNNEI. The CDR3 length is 15 residues. This CDR3 is CASKESRTENSPLHF. CDR3 bases: TGTGCCAGCAAAGAATCCCGGACAGAGAATTCACCCCTCCACTTT. Looking up the rest from reference TRBV2 and TRBJ1-6 gives the full variable domain: EPEVTQTPSHQVTQMGQEVILRCVPISNHLYFYWYRQILGQKVEFLVSFYNNEISEKSEIFDDQFSVERPDGSNFTLKIRSTKLEDSAMYFCASKESRTENSPLHFGNGTRLTVT.

This clone was detected once. The chain uses TRBV7-9 and TRBJ2-1, with a weak D call TRBD1 (5 bases). Germline V CDR1 and CDR2: SEHNR, FQNEAQ (reference sequence). V was pared by 0 bases and J by 5 bases, with 11 bases between. There are 15 residues in the CDR3. The CDR3 DNA is TGTGCCAGCAGCTTAGCGACAGCCTCTCACAATGAGCAGTTCTTC. It specifies CASSLATASHNEQFF.

The chain combines TRBV4-3 with TRBJ2-1; 8 nucleotides match TRBD2. Germline lookup yields CDR1 LGHNA and CDR2 YSLEER. CDR3 length: 14 amino acids. V was pared by 0 bases and J by 9 bases, with 4 bases of the junction left unmatched. CDR3 in DNA: TGCGCCAGCAGCCAAGAGGTCGCGGGAGGTGAGCAGTTCTTC. Translated, it gives CASSQEVAGGEQFF.

The chain links TRBV27 to TRBJ2-6; TRBD2 is a possible D gene (6 bases). CDR1 and CDR2 from the germline V gene are MNHEY and SMNVEV (reference sequence). V shed 7 bases and J shed 1 base, with 23 bases lying between them. The CDR3 spans 19 residues. CDR3 sequence (DNA): TGTGCCAGCACCACTTTCCCGGAGGGTATCGGTTCTGGGGCCAACGTCCTGACTTTC. Amino acid sequence: CASTTFPEGIGSGANVLTF.

The chain is built from TRBV5-1 and TRBJ1-1; D may be TRBD1 (5 bases). This CDR3 is built from 15 residues. Germline V gives CDR1 SGHRS, CDR2 YFSETQ. The germline V and J ends were trimmed by 1 base and 4 bases, with 14 bases remaining between them. The CDR3 DNA sequence: TGCGCCAGCAGCTTGTTTGGGCAGGGAGGCACTGAAGCTTTCTTT. Translation: CASSLFGQGGTEAFF.

The rearrangement joins TRBV28 to TRBJ1-4; 9 nucleotides match TRBD1. Germline V gene sequence: CDR1 MDHEN, CDR2 SYDVKM. J was trimmed by 5 bases and V by 6 bases; bases with no gene match: 7. The CDR3 is 15 residues long. The chain's CDR3 is CASRDGTGRNEKLFF. CDR3 nucleotide sequence: TGTGCCAGCAGGGATGGGACAGGGCGGAATGAAAAACTGTTTTTT.

J is TRBJ2-7 and V is TRBV12-3 or TRBV12-4; D ambiguous. V was trimmed by 1 base and J by 4 bases, leaving 5 bases between them. The CDR3 length is 12 residues. The CDR3 DNA reads TGTGCCAGCAGTTTAGTAATTTACGAGCAGTACTTC. Translation: CASSLVIYEQYF.

This chain links TRBV29-1 with TRBJ1-2; D unresolved. The CDR3 spans 12 residues. Germline values: CDR1 SQVTM, CDR2 ANQGSEA. V was pared by 8 bases and J by 1 base, with 11 bases between. DNA of the CDR3: TGCAGCTCACTGGAGGGTAACTATGGCTACACCTTC. Translating gives CSSLEGNYGYTF.